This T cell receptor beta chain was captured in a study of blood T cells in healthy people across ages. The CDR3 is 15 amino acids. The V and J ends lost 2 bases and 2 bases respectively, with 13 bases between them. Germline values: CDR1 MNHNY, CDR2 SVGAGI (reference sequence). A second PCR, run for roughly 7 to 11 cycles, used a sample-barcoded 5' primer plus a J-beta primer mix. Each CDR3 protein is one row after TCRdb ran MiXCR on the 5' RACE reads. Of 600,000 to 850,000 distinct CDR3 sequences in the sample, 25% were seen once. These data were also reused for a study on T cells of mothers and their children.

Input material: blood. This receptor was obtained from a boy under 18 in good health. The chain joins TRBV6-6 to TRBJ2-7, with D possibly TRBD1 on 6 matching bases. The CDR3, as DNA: TGTGCCAGCAGTTACGTACAGACAGGAACCTACGAGCAGTACTTC. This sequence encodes CASSYVQTGTYEQYF.